This entry describes one TCR beta chain. The data were taken from a study of blood T cell repertoires in COVID-19. Study summary: Samples taken during acute and convalescent COVID-19 were collected in the United States, Italy and Spain. The analysed material was cDNA or gDNA that came from T cells, B-cell-depleted T cells, or PBMCs.

The V and J ends lost 5 bases and 6 bases, in that order; junction bases with no gene match: 7. Germline CDR1 LNHNV, CDR2 YYDKDF (reference sequence). The CDR3 consists of 15 residues. Per the study methods: Reference gene primers were amplified, and this amplification served to estimate nucleated cell counts. The protocol was immunoSEQ multiplex PCR, while the TCRdb copy is restricted to in-frame clones and leaves out a portion. For V, J and clone size, that table is used; D and trimming come from the DNA. Here the sample spans more than 90,000 clones, around 83% being singletons. This chain joins TRBV15 and TRBJ2-3; TRBD2 agrees at 11 bases. This receptor was obtained from a man aged 40-55 years with acute or convalescent COVID-19. The sequencing input was peripheral blood. The CDR3 DNA is TGTGCCACCAGCGTTAGCGGGGGGGGTCCGGATACGCAGTATTTT. As protein: CATSVSGGGPDTQYF.